These 13 T cell receptor beta chains came from one sample sequenced in a study of blood T cell repertoires in COVID-19. Assay used: immunoSEQ multiplex PCR; TCRdb lists only in-frame clones, some missing. The sample comprises roughly 30,000 clones, 93% of which are singletons, and 4% to 6.5% rests with the top ten. What was sequenced was peripheral blood. Source of these receptors: a human donor in a cohort sampled during active COVID-19.

This chain links TRBV2 with TRBJ1-2; perhaps TRBD1 as D (6 bases). This CDR3 has 15 amino acids. Germline V gene lookup returns CDR1 SNHLY and CDR2 FYNNEI. V lost 7 bases to trimming and J lost 4 bases, with 19 bases between them. Written as DNA, the CDR3 is TGTGCCAGCATCTCCAAGGGGGTTCGGGGCTATGGCTACACCTTC. Translation: CASISKGVRGYGYTF.

The chain employs TRBV18 and TRBJ2-1, with D perhaps matching TRBD2 (5 bases). The CDR3 has 17 residues. Looked up from germline, CDR1 is KGHSH and CDR2 is LQKENI. Trimming pared 6 bases from V and 1 base from J, leaving 19 bases between. CDR3 sequence (DNA): TGTGCCAGCTCGAAAGCCGGGTTGAGGGAATCCTACAATGAGCAGTTCTTC. The encoded protein is CASSKAGLRESYNEQFF. Full variable domain (remainder filled in from reference TRBV18 and TRBJ2-1): NAGVMQNPRHLVRRRGQEARLRCSPMKGHSHVYWYRQLPEEGLKFMVYLQKENIIDESGMPKERFSAEFPKEGPSILRIQQVVRGDSAAYFCASSKAGLRESYNEQFFGPGTRLTVL.

The V gene is TRBV6-5, the J gene TRBJ2-7, with a possible D match to TRBD2 (7 bases). Trimming pared 7 bases from V and 7 bases from J, leaving 17 bases between. The germline V gene encodes CDR1 MNHEY and CDR2 SVGAGI. The CDR3 totals 13 residues. CDR3 DNA sequence: TGTGCCAGCACTGCCGGGGGGCTACAGGAGCAGTACTTC. Translation: CASTAGGLQEQYF.

The J gene is TRBJ2-7, the V gene TRBV9; TRBD1 agrees at 10 bases. Per germline, CDR1 SGDLS and CDR2 YYNGEE. V shed 2 bases, J shed 5 bases, and the junction held 4 bases outside the gene matches. The CDR3 is 14 amino acids. The CDR3 region is CASSVLTGGDEQYF. The CDR3 DNA reads TGTGCCAGCAGCGTCCTGACAGGGGGCGACGAGCAGTACTTC.

V is TRBV6-5 and J is TRBJ1-1; 8 nucleotides agree with TRBD1. This CDR3 has 12 residues. Germline CDR1 reads MNHEY; CDR2 reads SVGAGI. The trim removed 6 bases at V and 11 bases at J, leaving 8 bases unmatched. The CDR3 sequence: CASSQGQGSAFF. In DNA, the CDR3 is TGTGCCAGCAGCCAAGGACAGGGATCGGCTTTCTTT.

V and J are TRBV28 and TRBJ1-6, with D hard to call. Looked up from germline, CDR1 is MDHEN and CDR2 is SYDVKM. The CDR3 has 16 residues. V dropped 6 bases and J dropped 12 bases, with 24 bases sitting between them. This chain's CDR3 is CASRREAGSNSGPLHF. For the CDR3, the DNA is TGTGCCAGCAGAAGGGAGGCAGGCTCAAATTCAGGACCCCTCCACTTT. The complete variable domain, with remaining parts taken from reference TRBV28 and TRBJ1-6, reads DVKVTQSSRYLVKRTGEKVFLECVQDMDHENMFWYRQDPGLGLRLIYFSYDVKMKEKGDIPEGYSVSREKKERFSLILESASTNQTSMYLCASRREAGSNSGPLHFGNGTRLTVT.

V is TRBV20-1 and J is TRBJ2-3; TRBD2 agrees at 8 bases. Looked up from germline, CDR1 is DFQATT and CDR2 is SNEGSKA (reference sequence). The CDR3 sequence is 14 residues long. V shed 3 bases and J 2 bases; nucleotides not matched to a gene: 4. CDR3: CSASGGLDTDTQYF. CDR3 nucleotides: TGCAGTGCTAGTGGGGGACTAGACACAGATACGCAGTATTTT.

The chain recombines TRBV18 with TRBJ2-3; a possible D gene is TRBD2 (5 bases). Germline loops: CDR1 KGHSH, CDR2 LQKENI. The CDR3 sequence is 15 residues long. The germline V and J ends were trimmed by 2 bases and 0 bases, with 9 bases remaining between them. The CDR3 protein is CASSPLRDSTDTQYF. The CDR3 region has the DNA TGTGCCAGCTCACCATTGAGGGATAGCACAGATACGCAGTATTTT.

This chain links TRBV12-3 or TRBV12-4 with TRBJ2-7; TRBD2 is a possible D gene (5 bases). Deletions cut 3 bases from V and 4 bases from J, with 10 bases between. This CDR3 is 13 amino acids long. Here the CDR3 DNA reads TGTGCCAGCAGTTTTTGGACGGGATACGAGCAGTACTTC. Translating gives CASSFWTGYEQYF.

The V and J genes are TRBV29-1 and TRBJ2-1; 10 nucleotides agree with TRBD2. Germline V gene data show CDR1 as SQVTM and CDR2 as ANQGSEA. Trimming at V came to 1 base and at J to 0 bases, leaving 12 bases not matched to a gene. The CDR3 extends over 19 amino acids. CDR3 nucleotides: TGCAGCGTTGAAGGTCTAGCGGGGGCTACGGAGAGCTCCTACAATGAGCAGTTCTTC. This encodes CSVEGLAGATESSYNEQFF.

This rearrangement joins TRBV12-3 or TRBV12-4 to TRBJ1-1; 8 bases are shared with TRBD1. V lost 6 bases to trimming and J lost 6 bases; unmatched junction nucleotides: 6. There are 13 residues in the CDR3. The CDR3 DNA reads TGTGCCAGCAGGCGTCAGGGGGCTGCTGAAGCTTTCTTT. Translating gives CASRRQGAAEAFF.

The sample holds one count of this clone. The chain has TRBV15 and TRBJ1-2; no firm D call. Germline V lookup: CDR1 LNHNV, CDR2 YYDKDF (reference sequence). Trimming stripped 2 bases from V and 4 bases from J, with 11 bases between. This CDR3 region has 14 residues. CDR3 residues: CATSRSTGSYGYTF. DNA for the CDR3: TGTGCCACCAGCAGATCAACGGGAAGCTATGGCTACACCTTC.

The rearrangement joins TRBV6-5 to TRBJ1-1; 10 nucleotides align to TRBD1. J was trimmed by 3 bases and V by 5 bases; bases with no gene match: 6. CDR1 is MNHEY and CDR2 is SVGAGI in the germline V gene. The CDR3 is 15 amino acids. DNA of the CDR3: TGTGCCAGCAGTCTCTGGACAGGGGGGTACACTGAAGCTTTCTTT. It yields the protein CASSLWTGGYTEAFF.